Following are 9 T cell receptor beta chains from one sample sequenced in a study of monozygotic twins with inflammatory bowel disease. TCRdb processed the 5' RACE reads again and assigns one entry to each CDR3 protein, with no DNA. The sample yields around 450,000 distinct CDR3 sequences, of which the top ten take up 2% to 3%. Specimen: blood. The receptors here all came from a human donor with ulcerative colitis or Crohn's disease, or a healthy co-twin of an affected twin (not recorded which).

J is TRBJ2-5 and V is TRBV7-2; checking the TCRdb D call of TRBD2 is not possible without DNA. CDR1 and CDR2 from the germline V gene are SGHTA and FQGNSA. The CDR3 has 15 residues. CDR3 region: CASSLPASGVETQYF.

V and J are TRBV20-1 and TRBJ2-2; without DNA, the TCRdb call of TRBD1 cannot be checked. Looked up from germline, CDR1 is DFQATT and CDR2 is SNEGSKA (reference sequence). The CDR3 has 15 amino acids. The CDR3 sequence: CSALDRGTNTGELFF.

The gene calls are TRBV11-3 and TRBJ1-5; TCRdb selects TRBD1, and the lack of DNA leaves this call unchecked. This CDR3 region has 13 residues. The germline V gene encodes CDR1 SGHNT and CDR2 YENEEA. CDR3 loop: CASSLAGVQPQHF.

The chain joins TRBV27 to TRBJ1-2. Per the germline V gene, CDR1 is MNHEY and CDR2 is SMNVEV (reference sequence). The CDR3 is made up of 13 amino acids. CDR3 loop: CASRLGANYGYTF.

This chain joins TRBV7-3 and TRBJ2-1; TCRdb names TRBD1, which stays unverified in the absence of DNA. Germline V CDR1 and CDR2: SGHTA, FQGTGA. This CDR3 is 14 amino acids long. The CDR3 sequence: CASSPGLASHEQFF.

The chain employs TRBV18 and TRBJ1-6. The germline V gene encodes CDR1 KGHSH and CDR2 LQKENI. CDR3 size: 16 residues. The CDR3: CASSPPASSYNSPLHF.

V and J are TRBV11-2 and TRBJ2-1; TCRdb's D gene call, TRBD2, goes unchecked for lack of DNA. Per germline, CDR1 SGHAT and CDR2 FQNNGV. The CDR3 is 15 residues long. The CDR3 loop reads CASSPWVAGEDEQFF.

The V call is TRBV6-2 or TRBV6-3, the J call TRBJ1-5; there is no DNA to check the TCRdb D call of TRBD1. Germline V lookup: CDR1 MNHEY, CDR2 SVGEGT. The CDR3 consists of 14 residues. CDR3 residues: CASSYGTGDQPQHF.

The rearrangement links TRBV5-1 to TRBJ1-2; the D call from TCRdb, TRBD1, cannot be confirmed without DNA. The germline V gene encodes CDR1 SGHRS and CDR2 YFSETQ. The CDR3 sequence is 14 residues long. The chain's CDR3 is CASSFEGQGYGYTF.